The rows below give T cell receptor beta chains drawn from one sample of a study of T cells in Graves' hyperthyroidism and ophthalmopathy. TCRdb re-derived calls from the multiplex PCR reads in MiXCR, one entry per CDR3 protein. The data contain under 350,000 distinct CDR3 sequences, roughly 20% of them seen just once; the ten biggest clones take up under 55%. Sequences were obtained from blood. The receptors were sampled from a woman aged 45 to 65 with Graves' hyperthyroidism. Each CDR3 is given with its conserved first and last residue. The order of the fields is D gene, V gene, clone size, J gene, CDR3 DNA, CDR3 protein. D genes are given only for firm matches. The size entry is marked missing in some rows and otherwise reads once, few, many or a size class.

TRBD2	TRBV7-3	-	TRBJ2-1	TGTGCCAGCAGCGGGGGGACTAGGAACAATGAGCAGTTCTTC	CASSGGTRNNEQFF
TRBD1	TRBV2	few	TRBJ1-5	TGTGCCAGCAGTTTTACAGGGGCACCATCGGCCCAGCATTTT	CASSFTGAPSAQHF
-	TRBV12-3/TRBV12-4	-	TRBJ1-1	TGTGCCAGCAGTTTAATCGGGGGGGGCGAAGCTTTCTTT	CASSLIGGGEAFF
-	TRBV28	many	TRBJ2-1	TGTGCCAGCAGTTTAGGCAGGGGGGGCAATGAGCAGTTCTTC	CASSLGRGGNEQFF
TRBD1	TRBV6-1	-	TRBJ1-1	TGTGCCAGCAGTCCTCTCCCTGGACAGGGAAAAGCTTTCTTT	CASSPLPGQGKAFF
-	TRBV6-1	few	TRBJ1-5	TGTGCCAGCAGTGAGTCAGGATCGTATCAGCCCCAGCATTTT	CASSESGSYQPQHF
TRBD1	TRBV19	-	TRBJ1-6	TGTGCCAGTAGTATGGGACAGGGCTATAATTCACCCCTCCACTTT	CASSMGQGYNSPLHF
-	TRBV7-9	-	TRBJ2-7	TGTGCCAGCAGCCCTAGTATAACAGCGTACGAGCAGTACTTC	CASSPSITAYEQYF
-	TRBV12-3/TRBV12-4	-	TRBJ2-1	TGTGCCAGCACCGGCGGGTACGAGCAGTTCTTC	CASTGGYEQFF
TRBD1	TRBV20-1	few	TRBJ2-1	TGCAGTGCCGATGGGACAGCCCAAGGCAATGAGCAGTTCTTC	CSADGTAQGNEQFF
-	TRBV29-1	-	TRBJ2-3	TGCAGCCCGTGGTGGCAGGACACAGATATGCAGTATTTT	CSPWWQDTDMQYF
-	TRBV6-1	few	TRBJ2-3	TGTGCCAGCAGTGTAAACGGGTGGCACACAGATACGCAGTATTTT	CASSVNGWHTDTQYF
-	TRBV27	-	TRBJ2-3	TGTGCCAGCAGTCCCAGCTGGGGGGACGATACGCAGTATTTT	CASSPSWGDDTQYF
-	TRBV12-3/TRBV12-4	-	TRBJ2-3	TGTGCCAGCAGTGACCGGGACTCGCGCACAGATACGCAGTATTTT	CASSDRDSRTDTQYF
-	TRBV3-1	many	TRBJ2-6	TGTGCCAGCAGCGGAACATCTGGGGCCAACGTCCTGACTTTC	CASSGTSGANVLTF
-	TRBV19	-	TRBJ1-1	TGTGCCAGTAGTACGGCGATTAACACTGAAGCTTTCTTT	CASSTAINTEAFF
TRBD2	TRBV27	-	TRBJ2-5	TGTGCCAGCTCCGTCGGGACTACTGGCGGGACCCAGTACTTC	CASSVGTTGGTQYF
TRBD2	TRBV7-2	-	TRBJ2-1	TGTGCCAGCAGGCTAGCGGGACATAATGAGCAGTTCTTC	CASRLAGHNEQFF
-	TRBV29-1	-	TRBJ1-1	TGCAGCGTTGACGGGGGGGCGTGGGGGGAAGCTTTCTTT	CSVDGGAWGEAFF
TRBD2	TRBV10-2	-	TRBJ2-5	TGCGCCAGCAGTGAGTCCCCGGGAGGCGCGACCCAGTACTTC	CASSESPGGATQYF
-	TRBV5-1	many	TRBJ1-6	TGCGCCAGCAGCTTGGATCCGAATTCACCCCTCCACTTT	CASSLDPNSPLHF
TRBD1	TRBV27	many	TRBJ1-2	TGTGCCAGCAGTCCCAGACAGGGGGCTCTCTATGGCTACACCTTC	CASSPRQGALYGYTF
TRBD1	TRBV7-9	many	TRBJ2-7	TGTGCCAGCAGCCCCAAGCCCGGGACAGAGGTCACCTACGAGCAGTACTTC	CASSPKPGTEVTYEQYF
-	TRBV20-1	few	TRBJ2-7	TGCAGTGCTACCCACCGTTCGACCTACGAGCAGTACTTC	CSATHRSTYEQYF
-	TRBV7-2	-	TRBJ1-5	TGTGCCAGCAGCTTAGGATGGGGAAACAATCAGCCCCAGCATTTT	CASSLGWGNNQPQHF
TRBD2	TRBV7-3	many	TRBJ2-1	TGTGCCAGCAGCTTAACGGGGGGGGTGGGGTACAATGAGCAGTTCTTC	CASSLTGGVGYNEQFF
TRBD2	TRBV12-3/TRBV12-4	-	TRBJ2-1	TGTGCCAGCATCCATAGCGGGGATGGTTATGAGCAGTTCTTC	CASIHSGDGYEQFF
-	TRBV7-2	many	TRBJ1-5	TGTGCCAGCAGCTTGGAGAGGGTTGGGCAGCCCCAGCATTTT	CASSLERVGQPQHF
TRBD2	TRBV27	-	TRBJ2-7	TGTGCCAGCGGCGGGGGGGCCAACCCGAGCTCCTACGAGCAGTACTTC	CASGGGANPSSYEQYF
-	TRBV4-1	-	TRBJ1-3	TGCGCCAGCAGCCAAGATCAAGGGCTGGGAAACACCATATATTTT	CASSQDQGLGNTIYF
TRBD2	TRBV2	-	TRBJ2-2	TGTGCCAGTAGCGGGGGGGCCGGGGAGCTGTTTTTT	CASSGGAGELFF
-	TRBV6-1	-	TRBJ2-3	TGTGCCAGCAATGAAAACTTCGGGGGCAGCACAGATACGCAGTATTTT	CASNENFGGSTDTQYF
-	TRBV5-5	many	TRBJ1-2	TGTGCCAGCAGCTTGGATCCCGGGAACTATGGCTACACCTTC	CASSLDPGNYGYTF
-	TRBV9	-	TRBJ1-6	TGTGCCAGCAGCGTAGATAGCCTCATGGGCAATTCACCCCTCCACTTT	CASSVDSLMGNSPLHF
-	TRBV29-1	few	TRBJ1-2	TGCAGCGTTGAAGATCCAGGGTTGAACGGCTACACCTTC	CSVEDPGLNGYTF
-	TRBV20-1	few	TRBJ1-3	TGCAGTGCTCAGGACAGCCGCTCTGGAAACACCATATATTTT	CSAQDSRSGNTIYF
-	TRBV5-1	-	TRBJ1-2	TGCGCCAGCAGCTTGGACGGGGGGGATGGCTACACCTTC	CASSLDGGDGYTF
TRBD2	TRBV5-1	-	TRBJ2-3	TGCGCCAGCAGCCAGGGACTAGCGGGAGCGTCGGGCGATACGCAGTATTTT	CASSQGLAGASGDTQYF
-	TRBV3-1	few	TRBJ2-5	TGTGCCAGCAGCCCCAGTGGATCACAGACCCAGTACTTC	CASSPSGSQTQYF
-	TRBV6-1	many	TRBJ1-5	TGTGCCAGCAGGGGCAGGGACAATCAGCCCCAGCATTTT	CASRGRDNQPQHF
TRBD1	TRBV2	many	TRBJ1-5	TGTGCCAGCAAGCCGACAGGGAGCAATCAGCCCCAGCATTTT	CASKPTGSNQPQHF